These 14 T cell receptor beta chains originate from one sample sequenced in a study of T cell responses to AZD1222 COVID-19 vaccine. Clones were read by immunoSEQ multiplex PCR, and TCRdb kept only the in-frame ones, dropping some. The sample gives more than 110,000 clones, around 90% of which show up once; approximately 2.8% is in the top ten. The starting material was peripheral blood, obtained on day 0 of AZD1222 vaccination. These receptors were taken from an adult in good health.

CDR3: CASSGGRGEETQYF. CDR3 in DNA: TGTGCCAGCAGTGGAGGAAGGGGCGAAGAGACCCAGTACTTC. The genes are TRBV7-3 and TRBJ2-5; D tentatively reads TRBD1 or TRBD2 (5 bases each). Germline CDR1 reads SGHTA; CDR2 reads FQGTGA. Trimming removed 6 bases from V and 3 bases from J, with 14 bases in between. The CDR3 totals 14 residues.

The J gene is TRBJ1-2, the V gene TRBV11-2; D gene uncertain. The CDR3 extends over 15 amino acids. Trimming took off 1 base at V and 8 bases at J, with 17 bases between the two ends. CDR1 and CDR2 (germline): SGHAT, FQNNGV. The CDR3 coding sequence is TGTGCCAGCAGCTTAGTTCTGGGAGGCGGAGACGGCTACACCTTC. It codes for CASSLVLGGGDGYTF.

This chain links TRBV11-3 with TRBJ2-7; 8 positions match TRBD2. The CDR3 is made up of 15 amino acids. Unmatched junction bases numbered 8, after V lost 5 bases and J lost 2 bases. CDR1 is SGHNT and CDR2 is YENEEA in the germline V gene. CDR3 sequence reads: CASSLRGAQPYEQYF. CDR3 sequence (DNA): TGTGCCAGCAGCCTGCGGGGGGCCCAACCCTACGAGCAGTACTTC.

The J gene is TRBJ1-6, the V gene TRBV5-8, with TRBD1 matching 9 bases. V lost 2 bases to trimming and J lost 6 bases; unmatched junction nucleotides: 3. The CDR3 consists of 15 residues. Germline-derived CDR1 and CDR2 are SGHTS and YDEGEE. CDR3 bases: TGTGCCAGCAGCTTAAGACAGGGGGTTAATTCACCCCTCCACTTT. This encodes CASSLRQGVNSPLHF.

CDR3 in amino acids: CASSLAGVGRGYRELFF. The CDR3 DNA sequence: TGCGCCAGCAGCTTGGCCGGCGTCGGAAGGGGTTACCGGGAGCTGTTTTTT. The chain recombines TRBV5-1 with TRBJ2-2; a weak D match, TRBD1 (5 bases). Trimming cost V 0 bases and J 9 bases, with 21 bases left between them. The length of the CDR3 is 17 residues. Germline V gives CDR1 SGHRS, CDR2 YFSETQ.

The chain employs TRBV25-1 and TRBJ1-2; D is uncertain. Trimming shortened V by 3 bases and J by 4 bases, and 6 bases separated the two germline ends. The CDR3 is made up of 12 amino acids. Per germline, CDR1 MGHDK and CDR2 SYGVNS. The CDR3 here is CASSDSRYGYTF. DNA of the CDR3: TGTGCCAGCAGTGACTCACGCTATGGCTACACCTTC.

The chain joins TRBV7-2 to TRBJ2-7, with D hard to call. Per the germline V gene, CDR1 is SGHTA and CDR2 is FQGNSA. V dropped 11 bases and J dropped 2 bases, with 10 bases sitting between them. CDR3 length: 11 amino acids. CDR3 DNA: TGTGCCTCAGGTCGCCCCTACGAGCAGTACTTC. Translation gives CASGRPYEQYF.

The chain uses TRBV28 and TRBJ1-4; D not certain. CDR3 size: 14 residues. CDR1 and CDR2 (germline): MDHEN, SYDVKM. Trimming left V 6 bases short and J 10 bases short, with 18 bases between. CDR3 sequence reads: CASSPGPTWGKLFF. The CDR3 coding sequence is TGTGCCAGCAGCCCCGGGCCGACGTGGGGAAAACTGTTTTTT.

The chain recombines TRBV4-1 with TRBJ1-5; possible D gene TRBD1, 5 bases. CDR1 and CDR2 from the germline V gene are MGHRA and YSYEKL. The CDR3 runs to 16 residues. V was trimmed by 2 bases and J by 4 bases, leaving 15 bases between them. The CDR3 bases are TGCGCCAGCAGCCAAAGGCCGACCGGGGGGAATCAGCCCCAGCATTTT. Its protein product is CASSQRPTGGNQPQHF.

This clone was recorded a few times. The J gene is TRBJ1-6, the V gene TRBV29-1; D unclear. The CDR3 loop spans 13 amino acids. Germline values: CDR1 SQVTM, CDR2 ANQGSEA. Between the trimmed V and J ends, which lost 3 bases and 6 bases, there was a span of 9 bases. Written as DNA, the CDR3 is TGCAGCGTTGAGATAGAACTTAATTCACCCCTCCACTTT. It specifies CSVEIELNSPLHF.

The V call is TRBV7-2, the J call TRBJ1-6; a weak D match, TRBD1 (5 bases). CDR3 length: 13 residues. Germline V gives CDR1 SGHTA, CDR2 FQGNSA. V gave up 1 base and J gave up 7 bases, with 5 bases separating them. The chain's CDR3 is CASSLEGNSPLHF. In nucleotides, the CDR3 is TGTGCCAGCAGCTTAGAGGGGAATTCACCCCTCCACTTT. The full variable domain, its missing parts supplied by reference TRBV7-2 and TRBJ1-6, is GAGVSQSPSNKVTEKGKDVELRCDPISGHTALYWYRQSLGQGLEFLIYFQGNSAPDKSGLPSDRFSAERTGGSVSTLTIQRTQQEDSAVYLCASSLEGNSPLHFGNGTRLTVT.

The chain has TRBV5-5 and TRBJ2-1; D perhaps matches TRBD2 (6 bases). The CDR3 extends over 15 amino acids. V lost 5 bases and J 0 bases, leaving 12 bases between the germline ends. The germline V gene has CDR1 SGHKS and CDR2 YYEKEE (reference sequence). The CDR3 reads CASRERDSSYNEQFF. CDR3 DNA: TGTGCCAGCAGGGAAAGGGACTCCTCCTACAATGAGCAGTTCTTC.

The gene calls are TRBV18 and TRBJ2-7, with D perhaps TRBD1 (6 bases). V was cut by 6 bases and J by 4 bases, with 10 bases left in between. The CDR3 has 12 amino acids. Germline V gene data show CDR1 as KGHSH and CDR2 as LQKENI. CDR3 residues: CASSSDRYEQYF. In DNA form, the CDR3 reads TGTGCCAGCTCTTCGGACAGATACGAGCAGTACTTC.

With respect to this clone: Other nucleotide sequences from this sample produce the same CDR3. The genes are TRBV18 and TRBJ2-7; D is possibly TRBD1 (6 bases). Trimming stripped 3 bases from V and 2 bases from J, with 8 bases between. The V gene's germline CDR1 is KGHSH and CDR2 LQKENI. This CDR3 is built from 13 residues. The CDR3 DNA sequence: TGTGCCAGCTCACCTACAGGGACCTACGAGCAGTACTTC. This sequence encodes CASSPTGTYEQYF.